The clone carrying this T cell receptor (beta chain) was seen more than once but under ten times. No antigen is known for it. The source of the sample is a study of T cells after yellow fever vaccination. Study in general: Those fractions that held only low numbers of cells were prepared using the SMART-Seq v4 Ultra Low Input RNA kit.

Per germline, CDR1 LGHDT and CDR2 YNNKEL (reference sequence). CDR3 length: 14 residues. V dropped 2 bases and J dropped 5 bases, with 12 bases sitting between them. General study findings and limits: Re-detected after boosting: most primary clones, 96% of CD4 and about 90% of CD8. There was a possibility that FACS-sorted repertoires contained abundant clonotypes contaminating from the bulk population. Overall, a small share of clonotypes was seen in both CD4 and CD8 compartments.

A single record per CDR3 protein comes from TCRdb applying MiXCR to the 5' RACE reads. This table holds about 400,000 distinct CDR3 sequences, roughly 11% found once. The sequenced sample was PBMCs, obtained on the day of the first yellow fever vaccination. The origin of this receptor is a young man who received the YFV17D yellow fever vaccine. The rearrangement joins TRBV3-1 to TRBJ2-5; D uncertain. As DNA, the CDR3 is TGTGCCAGCAGCCAATGGGTCCAGCAGGAGACCCAGTACTTC. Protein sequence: CASSQWVQQETQYF.